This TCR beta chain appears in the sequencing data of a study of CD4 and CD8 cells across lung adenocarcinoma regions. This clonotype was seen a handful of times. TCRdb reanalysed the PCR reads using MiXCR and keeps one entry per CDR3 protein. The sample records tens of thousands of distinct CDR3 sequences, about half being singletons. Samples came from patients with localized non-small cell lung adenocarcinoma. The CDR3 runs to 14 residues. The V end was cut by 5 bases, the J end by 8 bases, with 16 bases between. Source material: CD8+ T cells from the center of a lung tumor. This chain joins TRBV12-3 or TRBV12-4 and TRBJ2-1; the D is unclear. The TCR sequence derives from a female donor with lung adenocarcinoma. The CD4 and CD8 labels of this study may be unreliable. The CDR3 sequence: CASSPRSRIHEQFF. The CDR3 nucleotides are TGTGCCAGCAGTCCCCGCTCCCGGATCCATGAGCAGTTCTTC.